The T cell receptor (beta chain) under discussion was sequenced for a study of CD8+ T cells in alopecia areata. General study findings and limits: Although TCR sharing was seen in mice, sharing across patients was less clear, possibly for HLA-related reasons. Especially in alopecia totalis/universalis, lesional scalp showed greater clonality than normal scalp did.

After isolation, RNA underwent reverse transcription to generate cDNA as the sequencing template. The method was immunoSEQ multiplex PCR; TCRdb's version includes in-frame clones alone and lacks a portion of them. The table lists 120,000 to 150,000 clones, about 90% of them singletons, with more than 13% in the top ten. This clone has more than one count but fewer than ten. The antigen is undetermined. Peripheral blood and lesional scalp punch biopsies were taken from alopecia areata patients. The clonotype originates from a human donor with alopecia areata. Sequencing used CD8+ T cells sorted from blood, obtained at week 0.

CDR3 nucleotide sequence: TGTGCCAGCAGCCATCTCCCGGGACAGGGGTCAGATACGCAGTATTTT. Protein sequence: CASSHLPGQGSDTQYF. V gene TRBV7-9 combines with J gene TRBJ2-3, with 10 bases matching TRBD1. The CDR3 is made up of 16 amino acids. With V trimmed by 5 bases and J by 4 bases, 9 bases remained unmatched. Germline CDR1 reads SEHNR; CDR2 reads FQNEAQ (reference sequence).